The T cell receptor (beta chain) under discussion was sequenced for a study of beta chain features in type 1 diabetes listed by TCRdb under 2018. For the study in its entirety: Mean age, gender distribution, total cell number and subset yield were not different between patients and healthy donors. Across all samples, some 99 million sorted cells were examined, and cell number per subset correlated strongly with RNA yield. Whereas all 30 or so donors provided naive and central memory subsets, regulatory and stem cell-like memory subsets were isolated from just 8 patients and about 8 healthy donors. The study compared TCRB repertoires of sorted circulating CD4+ T cell subsets between recently diagnosed type 1 diabetes patients and matched healthy donors. Beyond this particular receptor, the publication reports: At VDJ recombination sites, patients with type 1 diabetes made fewer insertions and deleted more nucleotides, a pattern implying thymic rearrangement abnormalities. Because cDNA rather than genomic DNA was sequenced, highly expressing activated cells could have been over-represented, although no difference in activation and CD3 levels was found between groups. Naive, central memory and regulatory TCRB repertoires appeared to be more alike among patients than among healthy donors. Because the HLA sub-analyses included only small numbers of individuals, any influence of HLA type on TCRB rearrangement was left unresolved. Type 1 diabetes patients showed a moderate but significant shortening of TCRB CDR3 length in all four CD4+ subsets. PCR might favor shorter templates, but patient and control samples were amplified and corrected together, so any skew would affect both groups equally.

All of the isolated RNA was reverse transcribed with the High Capacity cDNA Reverse Transcription Kit, so expressed TCRB transcripts were sequenced. Deep immunoSEQ sequencing was applied to naive, central memory and regulatory T cell samples, giving an average of around 3.8 million total reads per sample. Sorted cells were lysed in RLT buffer, and RNA was extracted using DNase-treated RNeasy Micro or Mini kits according to cell number. To prevent cross-contamination, each cell subset was processed individually, whereas patient and healthy donor samples were processed jointly. The immunoSEQ multiplex PCR was used to amplify TCRB sequences from cDNA, generating 87-bp fragments that spanned the CDR3 region. Sequencing of the amplicons was performed on the Illumina HiSeq platform. As for the original processing: Synthetic template baselines were used to correct PCR bias computationally, reads within Hamming distance 2 were collapsed together, and singletons that could not be merged were discarded. Reads were aligned against IMGT to assign V, D and J genes, CDR3 length and insertions or deletions at six rearrangement sites. Within each subset, clonotype counts were normalized to the number of sorted cells before true diversity and Gini coefficients were calculated with the tcR R package. The overlap coefficient, calculated on TCRB nucleotide sequences, was used to quantify repertoire sharing. Out-of-frame TCRB sequences from naive cells were analyzed to stand in for the pre-selection repertoire. Entries here come from immuneACCESS through TCRdb and include only in-frame sequences with V and J called. Some clones fail to appear in such tables; in the studies checked, an unresolved V gene covers under half of the shortfall, and the cause of the remainder is unknown. The DNA was the basis for D and trimming; V, J and clone size are from that table. The sample table records 450,000 or so clones; over 10% of these occur just once. Clones ranked in the top ten supply around 0.05% of the sample.

The CDR3 sequence holds 16 residues, the cysteine and phenylalanine included. Only the CDR3 DNA stays, 48 bases, in frame from base 1. V trim: 0 bases; J trim: 3 bases; unmatched bases: 9. The germline V gene encodes CDR1 GTSNPN and CDR2 SVGIG (reference sequence). About this clone itself: It has no known antigen specificity. Per-nucleotide qualities are absent, and no much larger clonotype sits a single base away.

From each donor, a single peripheral blood sample of about 116 mL on average was drawn into heparinised tubes. A BD FACSAria II and a panel including CD45RO, CCR7, CD25, CD127, CD95 and CD27 were used to sort naive, central memory, regulatory and stem cell-like memory CD4+ T cells. Purity was above 95% for every sorted population. PBMCs were isolated immediately by Lymphoprep density gradient centrifugation and stained directly without culture. To minimize batch effects, samples were stained and sorted in pairs, one healthy donor with one patient per experiment. The sample taken for sequencing was naive CD4+ T cells from blood. The cell subset or site tag for this specimen amounts to: true naive CD4+ T cells. The rearrangement combines TRBV30 with TRBJ2-3, and 7 bases in between align with TRBD1. The receptor's source is a woman aged 18 to 35 in good health. The DNA reads as follows: TGTGCCTGGAGTGTTTTCACAGGGGTCATAACAGATACGCAGTATTTT. The resulting protein is CAWSVFTGVITDTQYF.